This record concerns one T cell receptor beta chain sequence. This sample stems from a study of T cell changes during pregnancy in multiple sclerosis. The V gene's germline CDR1 is SGHAT and CDR2 FQDESV (reference sequence). The CDR3 consists of 14 residues. V lost 2 bases and J lost 1, with 9 bases in between. Assay used: immunoSEQ multiplex PCR; TCRdb lists only in-frame clones, some missing. Found here are approximately 51,000 clones, 85% to 95% of them singletons; the top ten hold around 0.6%. The receptor was derived from a female donor with multiple sclerosis, enrolled in a pregnancy study. The chain couples TRBV11-1 to TRBJ2-7; possibly TRBD1 for D (5 bases). This sample comprised CD4+ T cells from peripheral blood mononuclear cells, obtained in the second trimester of pregnancy. The CDR3: CASSLWGGSYEQYF. CDR3 DNA: TGTGCCAGCAGCTTATGGGGCGGATCCTACGAGCAGTACTTC.